The clone carrying this T cell receptor (beta chain) was picked up a small number of times. Its antigen remains unidentified. This entry belongs to a study of cytomegalovirus exposure and HLA in healthy donors. The overall study: Prior work identified around 110 million unique TCR beta sequences in around 170 million T cells. Study conclusions and caveats: Cytomegalovirus association was assigned to about 150 TCR beta chains. An analysis done earlier found most TCR beta V segments productive about 87% or about 30% of the time. Per a later analysis, HLA-associated TCR beta chains showed more clonal expansion than other, equally common TCR beta chains.

Per the germline V gene, CDR1 is SGHNT and CDR2 is YYREEE (reference sequence). CDR3 size: 17 residues. The junction had 10 bases not matched to a gene; V was cut back by 4 bases and J by 2 bases. 13 Jbeta primers and 60 Vbeta primers were used for the PCR. Profiled with immunoSEQ multiplex PCR; TCRdb holds only in-frame clones, not every one. This sample has 65,000 or so clones, with around 77% found just once. This rearrangement joins TRBV5-4 to TRBJ2-1, with TRBD2 matching 9 bases. The specimen was PBMCs. This TCR was recovered from a woman in her thirties or forties in good health and CMV-seropositive. This CDR3 reads CASSPPPAGGTYNEQFF. CDR3 DNA sequence: TGTGCCAGCAGCCCCCCTCCAGCGGGGGGTACCTACAATGAGCAGTTCTTC.